The TCR beta chain described here comes from a study of metastatic and nonmetastatic thyroid tumors. CDR3 length: 14 amino acids. V was cut by 3 bases and J by 4 bases, with 12 bases left in between. Germline CDR1 and CDR2: SGHTA and FQGNSA. The entire patient cohort was treatment-naive prior to thyroid surgery. This clone was recorded many times. TCRdb called clones again from the PCR reads with MiXCR. The profile shows some 69,000 clones, about 14% of them singletons. The V call is TRBV7-2, the J call TRBJ1-1; tentative D call: TRBD1 (6 bases). The sequenced material came from blood. The clonotype originates from a male donor with papillary thyroid cancer or a benign thyroid nodule (not recorded which). Some clones in this sample may be carry-over from other donors' samples. CDR3 sequence (DNA): TGTGCCAGCAGCTTGATGACAGGCTCCACTGAAGCTTTCTTT. Encoded protein: CASSLMTGSTEAFF.